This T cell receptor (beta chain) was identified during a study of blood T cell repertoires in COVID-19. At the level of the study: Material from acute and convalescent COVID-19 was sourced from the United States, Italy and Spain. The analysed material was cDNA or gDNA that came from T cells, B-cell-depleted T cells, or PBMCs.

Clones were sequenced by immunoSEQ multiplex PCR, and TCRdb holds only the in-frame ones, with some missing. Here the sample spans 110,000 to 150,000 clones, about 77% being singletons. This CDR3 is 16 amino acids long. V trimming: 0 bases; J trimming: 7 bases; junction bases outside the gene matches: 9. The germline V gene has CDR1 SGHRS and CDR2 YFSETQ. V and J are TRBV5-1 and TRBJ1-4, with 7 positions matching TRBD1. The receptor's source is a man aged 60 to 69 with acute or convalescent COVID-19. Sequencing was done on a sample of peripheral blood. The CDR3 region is CASSLAFGRGVEKLFF. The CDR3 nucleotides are TGCGCCAGCAGCTTGGCCTTTGGCAGGGGGGTTGAAAAACTGTTTTTT.